The clone carrying this TCR beta chain was seen a few times. This entry belongs to a study of blood T cell repertoires in COVID-19. At the level of the study: Sites across the United States, Italy and Spain contributed samples from acute and convalescent COVID-19. Nucleic acid was either cDNA or gDNA, and it came from T cells, B-cell-depleted T cells, or PBMCs.

Germline V lookup: CDR1 SNHLY, CDR2 FYNNEI. The CDR3 totals 15 residues. The ends were cut back, 4 bases at V and 2 bases at J, with 12 bases in the middle. In the authors' methods: Reference gene primers were amplified, and this amplification served to estimate nucleated cell counts. TCRdb's copy holds only in-frame clones and misses some; the assay was immunoSEQ multiplex PCR. V, J and clone size were drawn from that table, and D and trimming were deduced from the DNA. The data hold over 150,000 clones, with under 85% observed a single time. This TCR was recovered from an older man with acute or convalescent COVID-19. V and J are TRBV2 and TRBJ2-1, with a possible D match to TRBD2 (7 bases). Sequenced sample: peripheral blood. CDR3 in DNA: TGTGCCAGCAGTGTGGCGGGGGCCCCCTACAATGAGCAGTTCTTC. This codes for CASSVAGAPYNEQFF.